This entry concerns a single T cell receptor (beta chain). Its antigen remains unidentified. Because it lacks the conserved phenylalanine or tryptophan at the end, this CDR3 is likely a read error. It was genomic DNA that served as the template for profiling TCR beta VDJ and CDR3. TCRdb re-derived calls from the reads in MiXCR, one entry per CDR3 protein. This sample has about 170,000 distinct CDR3 sequences; about 45% occur once, and the top ten carry about 1.2%. Sequenced patients had shown CD8+CD57+ cell expansion by flow cytometry. The blood sampling took place in patients who had so far received no therapy. Trimming took 7 bases from V and 4 from J; bases not matched to a gene: 5. Germline loops: CDR1 DFQATT, CDR2 SNEGSKA (reference sequence). This CDR3 contains 12 residues. The data were obtained in a study of CD8+CD57+ T cells in acquired aplastic anemia. Findings of the study overall: Patients versus controls showed no significant CD8+ Simpson's diversity difference. Patients and controls shared just under 30 CD8+ CDR3 sequences.

The specimen was sorted CD4+, CD8+, or CD8+CD57+ T cells (not recorded which) from PBMCs. This sequence joins TRBV20-1 and TRBJ2-7, with 9 bases identical to TRBD1. This sequence originates from a human donor with aplastic anemia. The CDR3 coding sequence is TGCAGTGTCGGACAGGGGCGGTACGAGCAGTACCTC. The encoded protein is CSVGQGRYEQYL.